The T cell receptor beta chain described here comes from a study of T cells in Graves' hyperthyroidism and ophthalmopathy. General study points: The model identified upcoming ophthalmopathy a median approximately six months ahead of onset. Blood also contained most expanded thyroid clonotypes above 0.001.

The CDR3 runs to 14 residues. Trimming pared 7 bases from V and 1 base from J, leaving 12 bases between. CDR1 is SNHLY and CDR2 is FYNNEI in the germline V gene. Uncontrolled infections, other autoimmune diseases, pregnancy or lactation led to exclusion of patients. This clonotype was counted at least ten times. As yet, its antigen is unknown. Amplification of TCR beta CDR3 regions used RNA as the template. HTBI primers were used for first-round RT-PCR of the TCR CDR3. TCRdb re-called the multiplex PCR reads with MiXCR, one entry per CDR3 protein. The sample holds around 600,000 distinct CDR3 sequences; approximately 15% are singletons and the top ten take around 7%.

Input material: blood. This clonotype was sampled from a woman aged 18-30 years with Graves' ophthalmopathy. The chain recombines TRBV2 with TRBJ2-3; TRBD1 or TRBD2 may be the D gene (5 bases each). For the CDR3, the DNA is TGTGCCAGCACCCGACGGGACCGCACAGATACGCAGTATTTT. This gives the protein CASTRRDRTDTQYF. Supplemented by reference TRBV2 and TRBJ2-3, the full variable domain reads EPEVTQTPSHQVTQMGQEVILRCVPISNHLYFYWYRQILGQKVEFLVSFYNNEISEKSEIFDDQFSVERPDGSNFTLKIRSTKLEDSAMYFCASTRRDRTDTQYFGPGTRLTVL.